This T cell receptor beta chain was observed in a study of blood T cell repertoires in COVID-19. About the research overall: Acute and convalescent COVID-19 samples came from the United States, Italy and Spain.

Original data processing: Researchers report that nucleated cell counts were estimated from reference gene primer amplification. The data were produced by immunoSEQ multiplex PCR, yet TCRdb's version contains in-frame clones alone and is incomplete. That table is the source of V, J and clone size, and D and trimming were worked out from the DNA. Seen here are over 100,000 clones, around four fifths observed once, and the top ten hold about 5%. Trimming took off 1 base at V and 8 bases at J, with 15 bases between the two ends. The length of the CDR3 is 15 residues. Germline loops: CDR1 SGHAT, CDR2 FQDESV (reference sequence).

This clonotype was sampled from a man in his sixties with acute or convalescent COVID-19. Input material: peripheral blood. The J gene is TRBJ2-1, the V gene TRBV11-1; D is possibly TRBD1 (5 bases). In DNA, the CDR3 is TGTGCCAGCAGCTTAGACAGGTCCTATGGCTATGAGCAGTTCTTC. It yields the protein CASSLDRSYGYEQFF.